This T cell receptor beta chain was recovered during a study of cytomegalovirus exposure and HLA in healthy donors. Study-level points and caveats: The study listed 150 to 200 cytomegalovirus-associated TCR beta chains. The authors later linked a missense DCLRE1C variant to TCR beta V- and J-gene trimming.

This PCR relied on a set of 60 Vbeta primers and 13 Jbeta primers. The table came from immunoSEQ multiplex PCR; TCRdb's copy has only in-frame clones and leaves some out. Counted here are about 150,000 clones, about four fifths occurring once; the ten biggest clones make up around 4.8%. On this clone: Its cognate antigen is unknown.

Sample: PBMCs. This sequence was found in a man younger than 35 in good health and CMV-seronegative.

CDR3 in DNA: TGTGCCAGCAGCTTAGGCGGGAGACTAGCGGGCCTAACCTTTACAGATACGCAGTATTTT. Its translation is CASSLGGRLAGLTFTDTQYF. The rearrangement links TRBV13 to TRBJ2-3, with 10 bases lining up with TRBD2. This CDR3 is 20 amino acids long. Germline CDR1 PRHDT, CDR2 FYEKMQ (reference sequence). Trimming at V came to 0 bases and at J to 3 bases, leaving 15 bases not matched to a gene.